This T cell receptor (beta chain) is drawn from a study of spatial heterogeneity in lung cancer. Across the whole study: Consistently, beta-chain sequences turned up in larger numbers than alpha-chain sequences did. Study findings and constraints: At tumor resection, ubiquitous expanded TCRs were detected in blood more often than later.

The CDR3 runs 13 residues. The germline V gene has CDR1 MNHEY and CDR2 SVGAGI. V shed 5 bases and J shed 5 bases, with 12 bases lying between them. A unique molecular identifier was carried by every single TCR cDNA molecule. Via MiXCR, TCRdb re-called the 5' RACE reads, giving one row per CDR3 protein. This repertoire shows approximately 82,000 distinct CDR3 sequences, roughly 12% found once; its top ten account for 4.5% to 5.5%. The sample holds a few counts of this clonotype. Its antigen is still unknown. Noted time point: sample taken at primary tumor resection. Whole RNA from tumor, nontumor lung or frozen PBMC was sequenced unsorted. A total of approximately 77 untreated early-stage non-small cell lung cancer patients served as donors.

This sample comprised PBMCs, obtained at surgery. The rearrangement uses TRBV6-5 and TRBJ1-2; TRBD1 might be the D (5 bases). This receptor was taken from a male donor with early-stage non-small cell lung cancer. CDR3 bases: TGTGCCAGCAGTCAGACAGCAACTTATGGCTACACCTTC. Translated, it gives CASSQTATYGYTF.